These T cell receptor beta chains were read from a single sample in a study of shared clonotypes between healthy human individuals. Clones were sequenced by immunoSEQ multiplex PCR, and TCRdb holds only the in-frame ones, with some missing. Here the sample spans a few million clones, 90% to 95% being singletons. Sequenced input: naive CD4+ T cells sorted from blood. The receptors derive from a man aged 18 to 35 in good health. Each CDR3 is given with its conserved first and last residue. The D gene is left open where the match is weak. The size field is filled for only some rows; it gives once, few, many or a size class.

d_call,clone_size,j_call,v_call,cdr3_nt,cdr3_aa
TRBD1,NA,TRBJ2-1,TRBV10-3,TGTGCCATCAGTGAAAGGGACAGGGGGGACAATGAGCAGTTCTTC,CAISERDRGDNEQFF
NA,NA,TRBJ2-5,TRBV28,TGTGCCACCCGGGCCCACATGAAGATGGAGACCCAGTACTTC,CATRAHMKMETQYF
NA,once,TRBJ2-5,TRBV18,TGTGCCAGCTCACCAAACGAAGAGACCCAGTACTTC,CASSPNEETQYF
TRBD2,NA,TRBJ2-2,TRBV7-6,TGTGCCAGCAGCGCCGGGGGGAGCGGGATCTTCACCGGGGAGCTGTTTTTT,CASSAGGSGIFTGELFF
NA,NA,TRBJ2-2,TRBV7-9,TGTGCCAGCAGCCCCCTCGGGGAGCTGTTTTTT,CASSPLGELFF
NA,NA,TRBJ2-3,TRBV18,TGTGCCAGCTCACCTCCTACAGATACGCAGTATTTT,CASSPPTDTQYF
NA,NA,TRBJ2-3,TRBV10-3,TGTGCCATCAGTGAGTCGGCCCCGACACGCACAGATACGCAGTATTTT,CAISESAPTRTDTQYF
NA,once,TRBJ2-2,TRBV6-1,TGTGCCAGCAGACCCGGGACCCTGCTCACCGGGGAGCTGTTTTTT,CASRPGTLLTGELFF
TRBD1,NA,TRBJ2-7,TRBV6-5,TGTGCCAGCAGTGGTGGACAGGGTGTCAACGAGCAGTACTTC,CASSGGQGVNEQYF
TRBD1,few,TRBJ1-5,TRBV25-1,TGTGCCAGCGCGTCAGGGGGGGCTGCCCAGCATTTT,CASASGGAAQHF
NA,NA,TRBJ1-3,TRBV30,TGTGCCTGGAGTGTAGGGTCTGGAAACACCATATATTTT,CAWSVGSGNTIYF
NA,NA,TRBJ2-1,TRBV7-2,TGTGCCAGCCGTGCTAACGGACTCGACAGAGCTGAGCAGTTCTTC,CASRANGLDRAEQFF
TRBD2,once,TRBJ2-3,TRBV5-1,TGCGCCAGCAGCTCGGGACTAGCGGGAGCCCCAGATACGCAGTATTTT,CASSSGLAGAPDTQYF
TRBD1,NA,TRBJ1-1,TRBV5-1,TGCGCCAGCAGCAGCGGACAGGGCCAGAACACTGAAGCTTTCTTT,CASSSGQGQNTEAFF
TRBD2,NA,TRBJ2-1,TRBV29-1,TGCAGCGCCACTAGCGGGAGGACCGATGAGCAGTTCTTC,CSATSGRTDEQFF
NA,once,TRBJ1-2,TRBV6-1,TGTGCCAGCAGTGGAAACAGGGATGGCTACACCTTC,CASSGNRDGYTF
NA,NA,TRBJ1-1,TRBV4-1,TGCGCCAGCAGCCATCCAGGCCAGAACACTGAAGCTTTCTTT,CASSHPGQNTEAFF
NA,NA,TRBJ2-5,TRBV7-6,TGTGCCAGCAGCTTAGCAGAGCTAGCTGAGACCCAGTACTTC,CASSLAELAETQYF
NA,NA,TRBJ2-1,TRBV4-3,TGCGCCAGCAGCCTCCAGAGCTCCTACAATGAGCAGTTCTTC,CASSLQSSYNEQFF
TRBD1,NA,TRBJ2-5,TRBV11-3,TGTGCCAGCAGCTTGGGACAGGGGAGGGAGACCCAGTACTTC,CASSLGQGRETQYF
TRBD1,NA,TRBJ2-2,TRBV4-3,TGCGCCAGCAGCCTTTTCCACAGGGGCACCGGGGAGCTGTTTTTT,CASSLFHRGTGELFF
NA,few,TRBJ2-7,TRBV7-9,TGTGCCAGCAGCTTAGCACAGGGTTTCGACTACGAGCAGTACTTC,CASSLAQGFDYEQYF